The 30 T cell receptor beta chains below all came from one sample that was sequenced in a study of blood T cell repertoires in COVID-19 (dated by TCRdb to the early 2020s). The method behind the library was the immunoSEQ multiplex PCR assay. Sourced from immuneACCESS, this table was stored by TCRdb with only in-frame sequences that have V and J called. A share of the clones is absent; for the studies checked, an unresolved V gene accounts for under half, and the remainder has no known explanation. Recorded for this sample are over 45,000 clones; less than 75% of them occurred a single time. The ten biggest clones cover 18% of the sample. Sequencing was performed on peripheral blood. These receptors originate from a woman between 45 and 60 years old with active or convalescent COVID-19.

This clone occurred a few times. CDR3 sequence (DNA): TGCGCCAGCAGACTGGGGCCTAGCGGGAGCACAGATACGCAGTATTTT. Its translation is CASRLGPSGSTDTQYF. The J gene is TRBJ2-3, the V gene TRBV5-1; 8 bases agree with TRBD2. CDR1 and CDR2 from the germline V gene are SGHRS and YFSETQ. The CDR3 is 16 amino acids. The junction had 8 bases not matched to a gene; V was cut back by 5 bases and J by 0 bases.

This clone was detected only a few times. Written as DNA, the CDR3 is TGTGCCAGCAGCTTATCCCGTCTCAGCGGGAGTGTCGCAGATACGCAGTATTTT. It encodes CASSLSRLSGSVADTQYF. The V call is TRBV13, the J call TRBJ2-3; 8 positions match TRBD2. This CDR3 region has 18 residues. The trim removed 2 bases at V and 4 bases at J, leaving 14 bases unmatched. Germline CDR1 reads PRHDT; CDR2 reads FYEKMQ (reference sequence). The full variable domain, completed using reference TRBV13 and TRBJ2-3, is AAGVIQSPRHLIKEKRETATLKCYPIPRHDTVYWYQQGPGQDPQFLISFYEKMQSDKGSIPDRFSAQQFSDYHSELNMSSLELGDSALYFCASSLSRLSGSVADTQYFGPGTRLTVL.

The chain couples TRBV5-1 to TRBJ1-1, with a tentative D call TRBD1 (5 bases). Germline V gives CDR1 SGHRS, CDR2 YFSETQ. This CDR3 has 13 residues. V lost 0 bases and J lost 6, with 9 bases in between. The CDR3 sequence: CASSLAGGSEAFF. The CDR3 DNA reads TGCGCCAGCAGCTTGGCCGGGGGATCTGAAGCTTTCTTT.

The CDR3 region has the DNA TGTGCCAGCAGCCCTGGACAGCCCGGGAACACTGAAGCTTTCTTT. This translates into CASSPGQPGNTEAFF. The chain is built from TRBV11-1 and TRBJ1-1; possibly TRBD1 for D (6 bases). V was pared by 5 bases and J by 1 base, with 14 bases between. Germline values: CDR1 SGHAT, CDR2 FQDESV (reference sequence). This CDR3 contains 15 residues.

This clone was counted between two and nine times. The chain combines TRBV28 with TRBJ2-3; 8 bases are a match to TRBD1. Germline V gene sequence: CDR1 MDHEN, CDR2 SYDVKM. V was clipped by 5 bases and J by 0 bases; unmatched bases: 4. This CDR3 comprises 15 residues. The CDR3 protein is CASSQRQGSTDTQYF. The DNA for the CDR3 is TGTGCCAGCAGTCAAAGACAGGGGAGCACAGATACGCAGTATTTT.

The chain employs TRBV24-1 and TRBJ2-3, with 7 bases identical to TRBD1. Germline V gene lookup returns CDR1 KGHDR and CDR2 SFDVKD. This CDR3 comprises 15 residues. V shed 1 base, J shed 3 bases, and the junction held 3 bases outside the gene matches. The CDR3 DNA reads TGTGCCACCAGTGATTTTCACAGGGGAACAGATACGCAGTATTTT. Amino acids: CATSDFHRGTDTQYF.

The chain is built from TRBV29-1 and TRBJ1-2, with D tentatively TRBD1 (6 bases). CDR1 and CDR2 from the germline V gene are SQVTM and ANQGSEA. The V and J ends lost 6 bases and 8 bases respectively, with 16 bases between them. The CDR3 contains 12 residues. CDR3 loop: CSVWGQGRGYTF. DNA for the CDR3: TGCAGCGTATGGGGGCAGGGAAGGGGCTACACCTTC.

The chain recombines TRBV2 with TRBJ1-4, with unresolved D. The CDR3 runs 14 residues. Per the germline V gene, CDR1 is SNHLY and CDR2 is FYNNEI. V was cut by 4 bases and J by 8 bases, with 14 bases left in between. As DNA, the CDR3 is TGTGCCAGCAGTGGGTACGGTTACTCGGAAAAACTGTTTTTT. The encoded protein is CASSGYGYSEKLFF.

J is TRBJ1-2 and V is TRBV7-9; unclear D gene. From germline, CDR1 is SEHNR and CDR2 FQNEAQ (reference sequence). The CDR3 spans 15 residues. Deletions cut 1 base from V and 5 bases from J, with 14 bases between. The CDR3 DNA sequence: TGTGCCAGCAGCTTAGTAGCGAGGGCCCATTATGGCTACACCTTC. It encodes CASSLVARAHYGYTF.

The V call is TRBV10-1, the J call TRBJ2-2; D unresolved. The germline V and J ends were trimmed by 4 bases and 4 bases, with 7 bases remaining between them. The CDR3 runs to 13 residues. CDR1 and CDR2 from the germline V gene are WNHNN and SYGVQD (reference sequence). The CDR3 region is CASSASITGELFF. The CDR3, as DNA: TGCGCCAGCAGTGCATCCATCACCGGGGAGCTGTTTTTT.

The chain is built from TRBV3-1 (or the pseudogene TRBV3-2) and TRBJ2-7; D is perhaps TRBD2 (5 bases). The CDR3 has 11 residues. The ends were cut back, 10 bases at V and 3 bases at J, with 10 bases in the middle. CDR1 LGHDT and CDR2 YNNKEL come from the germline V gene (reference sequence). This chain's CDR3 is CATARGYEQYF. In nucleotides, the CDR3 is TGTGCCACCGCCCGGGGCTACGAGCAGTACTTC.

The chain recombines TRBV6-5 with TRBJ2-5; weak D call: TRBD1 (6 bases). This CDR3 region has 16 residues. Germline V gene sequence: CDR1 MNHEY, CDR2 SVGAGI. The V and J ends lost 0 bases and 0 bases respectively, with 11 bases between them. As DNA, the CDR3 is TGTGCCAGCAGTTACTCTTTTTGGGGGCACCAAGAGACCCAGTACTTC. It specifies CASSYSFWGHQETQYF.

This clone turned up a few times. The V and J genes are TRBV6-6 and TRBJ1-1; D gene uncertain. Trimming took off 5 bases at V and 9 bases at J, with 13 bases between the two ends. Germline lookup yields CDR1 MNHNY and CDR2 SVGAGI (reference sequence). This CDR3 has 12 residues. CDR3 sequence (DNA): TGTGCCAGCAGTACCCAGCGGGCCAAAGCTTTCTTT. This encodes CASSTQRAKAFF.

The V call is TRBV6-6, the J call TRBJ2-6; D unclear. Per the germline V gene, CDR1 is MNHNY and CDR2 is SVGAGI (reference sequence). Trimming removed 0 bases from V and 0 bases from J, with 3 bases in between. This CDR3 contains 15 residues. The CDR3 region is CASSYSISGANVLTF. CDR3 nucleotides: TGTGCCAGCAGTTACTCTATCTCTGGGGCCAACGTCCTGACTTTC.

The chain's CDR3 is CASRRLLRGGELFF. The CDR3 bases are TGTGCCAGCAGGCGTCTCCTTAGGGGCGGGGAGCTGTTTTTT. The chain recombines TRBV28 with TRBJ2-2, with D possibly TRBD1 on 5 matching bases. The ends were cut back, 6 bases at V and 7 bases at J, with 15 bases in the middle. CDR3 length equals 14 residues. Per the germline V gene, CDR1 is MDHEN and CDR2 is SYDVKM.

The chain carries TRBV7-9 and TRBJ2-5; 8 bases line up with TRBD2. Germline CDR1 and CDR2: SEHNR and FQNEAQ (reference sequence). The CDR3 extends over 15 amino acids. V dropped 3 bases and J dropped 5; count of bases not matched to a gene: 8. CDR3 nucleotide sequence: TGTGCCAGCAGCTTTGTAGCGGGAAGTCAGGAGACCCAGTACTTC. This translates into CASSFVAGSQETQYF.

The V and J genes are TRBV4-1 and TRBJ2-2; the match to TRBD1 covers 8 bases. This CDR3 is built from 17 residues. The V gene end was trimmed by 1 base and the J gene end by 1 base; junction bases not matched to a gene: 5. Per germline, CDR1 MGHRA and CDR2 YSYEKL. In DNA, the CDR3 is TGCGCCAGCAGCCAAGGCGAAGGACAGGGGAACACCGGGGAGCTGTTTTTT. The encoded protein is CASSQGEGQGNTGELFF.

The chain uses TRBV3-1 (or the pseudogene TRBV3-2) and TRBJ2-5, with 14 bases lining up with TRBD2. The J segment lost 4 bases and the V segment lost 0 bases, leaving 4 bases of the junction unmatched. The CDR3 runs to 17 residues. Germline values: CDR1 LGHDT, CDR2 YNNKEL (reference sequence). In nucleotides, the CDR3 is TGTGCCAGCAGCCAAGAAGGAGGACTAGCGGGAGGAGAGACCCAGTACTTC. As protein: CASSQEGGLAGGETQYF.

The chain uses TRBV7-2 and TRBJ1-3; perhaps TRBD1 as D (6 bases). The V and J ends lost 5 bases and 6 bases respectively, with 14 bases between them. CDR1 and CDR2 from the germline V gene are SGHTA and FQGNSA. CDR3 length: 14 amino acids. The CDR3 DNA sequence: TGTGCCAGCAGCCTCAACAGGGTTGTAAACACCATATATTTT. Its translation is CASSLNRVVNTIYF.

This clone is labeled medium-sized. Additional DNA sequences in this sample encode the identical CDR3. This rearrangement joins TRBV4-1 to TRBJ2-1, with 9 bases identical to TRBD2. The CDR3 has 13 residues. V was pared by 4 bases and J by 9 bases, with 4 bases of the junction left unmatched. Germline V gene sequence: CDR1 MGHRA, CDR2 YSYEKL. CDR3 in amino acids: CASSRAGGGEQFF. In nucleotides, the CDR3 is TGCGCCAGCAGCCGAGCGGGAGGTGGTGAGCAGTTCTTC.

Here the CDR3 DNA reads TGCAGCGTTGAGTCTGTGAACACCGGGGAGCTGTTTTTT. Amino acids: CSVESVNTGELFF. The rearrangement links TRBV29-1 to TRBJ2-2; no clear D. Germline CDR1 reads SQVTM; CDR2 reads ANQGSEA. Trimming shortened V by 3 bases and J by 1 base, and 6 bases separated the two germline ends. This CDR3 region has 13 residues.

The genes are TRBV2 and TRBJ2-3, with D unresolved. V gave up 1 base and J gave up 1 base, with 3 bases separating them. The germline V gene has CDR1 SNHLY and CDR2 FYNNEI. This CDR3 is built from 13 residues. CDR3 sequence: CASSEVGTDTQYF. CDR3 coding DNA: TGTGCCAGCAGTGAAGTCGGCACAGATACGCAGTATTTT.

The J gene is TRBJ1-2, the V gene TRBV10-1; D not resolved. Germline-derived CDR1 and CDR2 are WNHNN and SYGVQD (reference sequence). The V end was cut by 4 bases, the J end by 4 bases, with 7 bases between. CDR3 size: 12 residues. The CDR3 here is CASSASGYGYTF. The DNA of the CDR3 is TGCGCCAGCAGTGCCTCAGGCTATGGCTACACCTTC.

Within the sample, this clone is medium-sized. The DNA of the CDR3 is TGCGCCAGCAGCCTGACACCACTTAACTATGGCTACACCTTC. Protein: CASSLTPLNYGYTF. This chain uses TRBV4-1 with TRBJ1-2; D is unclear. The CDR3 extends over 14 amino acids. Germline V CDR1 and CDR2: MGHRA, YSYEKL. V lost 4 bases to trimming and J lost 1 base, with 10 bases between them.

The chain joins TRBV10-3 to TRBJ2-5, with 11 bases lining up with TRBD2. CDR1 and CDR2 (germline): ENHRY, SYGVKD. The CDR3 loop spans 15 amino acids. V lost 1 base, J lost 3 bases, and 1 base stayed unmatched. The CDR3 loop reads CAISELAGGKETQYF. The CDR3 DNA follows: TGTGCCATCAGTGAGTTAGCGGGAGGGAAAGAGACCCAGTACTTC.

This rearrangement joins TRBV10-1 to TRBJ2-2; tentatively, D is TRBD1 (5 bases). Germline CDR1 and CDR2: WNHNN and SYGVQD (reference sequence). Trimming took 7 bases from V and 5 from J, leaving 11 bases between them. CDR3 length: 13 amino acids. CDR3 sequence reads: CASTGISTGELFF. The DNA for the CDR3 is TGCGCCAGCACAGGGATTTCGACCGGGGAGCTGTTTTTT.

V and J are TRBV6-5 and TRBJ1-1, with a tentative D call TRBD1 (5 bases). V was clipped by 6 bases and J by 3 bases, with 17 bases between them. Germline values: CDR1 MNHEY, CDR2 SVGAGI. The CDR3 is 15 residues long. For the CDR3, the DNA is TGTGCCAGCAGCCTGGACAACCCGGGGGACACTGAAGCTTTCTTT. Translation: CASSLDNPGDTEAFF.

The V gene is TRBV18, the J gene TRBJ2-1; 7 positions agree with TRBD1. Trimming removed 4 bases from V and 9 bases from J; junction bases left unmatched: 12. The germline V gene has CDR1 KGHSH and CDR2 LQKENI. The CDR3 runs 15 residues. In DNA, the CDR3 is TGTGCCAGCTCACTTTCGACAGGGATACAAGTTGAGCAGTTCTTC. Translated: CASSLSTGIQVEQFF.

CDR3 amino acids: CASSPNRVQDTQYF. DNA of the CDR3: TGTGCCAGCAGCCCGAACAGGGTTCAAGATACGCAGTATTTT. The V call is TRBV5-4, the J call TRBJ2-3; perhaps TRBD1 as D (6 bases). CDR1 SGHNT and CDR2 YYREEE come from the germline V gene (reference sequence). Trimming stripped 4 bases from V and 5 bases from J, with 14 bases between. The CDR3 consists of 14 residues.

In DNA, the CDR3 is TGTGCCAGCAGCTTCGAGGGACAGGGTTCCTACGAGCAGTACTTC. Translation gives CASSFEGQGSYEQYF. The V call is TRBV13, the J call TRBJ2-7; 9 bases align to TRBD1. The CDR3 totals 15 residues. Trimming cost V 3 bases and J 1 base; bases outside gene matches: 4. From germline, CDR1 is PRHDT and CDR2 FYEKMQ (reference sequence).